This T cell receptor (beta chain) was documented in a study of metastatic and nonmetastatic thyroid tumors. At the level of the study: It was across blood and tumor or nodule tissue from malignant and benign thyroid patients that repertoires were compared.

V lost 3 bases and J 2 bases, leaving 14 bases between the germline ends. The CDR3 spans 14 residues. CDR1 is DFQATT, CDR2 SNEGSKA, per germline (reference sequence). From the PCR reads, TCRdb re-called clones with MiXCR. The sample has around 19,000 clones, more than 20% seen once. On this clone itself: Its antigen is currently unknown.

Findings and caveats of the study: Patients with malignant thyroid tumors reportedly had significantly higher TCR beta diversity than those with benign nodules, in blood and tumor.

Each patient came to thyroid surgery without any prior treatment (of any kind). The receptor was isolated from a female donor with papillary thyroid cancer or a benign thyroid nodule (not recorded which). Some clones in this sample may be carry-over from other donors' samples. The V gene is TRBV20-1, the J gene TRBJ2-7; possibly TRBD2 for D (6 bases). Input material: tumor tissue. CDR3 sequence reads: CSASAGSGAYEQYF. CDR3 nucleotide sequence: TGCAGTGCTAGTGCGGGATCCGGCGCCTACGAGCAGTACTTC.